The sequence of this TCR beta chain was determined in a study of cytotoxic CD8 clonotypes in ibrutinib-treated CLL. At the level of the study: Per sample, productive templates averaged roughly 230,000 and productive rearrangements averaged approximately 87,000. Study outcomes and limitations: Public clonotypes occurred uncommonly; on treatment, they contracted or remained stable.

Sequencing used immunoSEQ multiplex PCR; TCRdb keeps in-frame clones, though not all of them. The sample records tens of thousands of clones, 65% to 75% being singletons. Turning to this clone: Its matching antigen is unknown.

The ends lost 5 bases at V and 3 bases at J; junction bases unmatched: 7. The germline CDR1 and CDR2 sequences are MDHEN and SYDVKM. This CDR3 region has 16 residues. Sample: PBMCs, taken after 12 months of ibrutinib treatment. V is TRBV28 and J is TRBJ1-3, with 10 bases fitting TRBD1. The clonotype comes from a human donor with chronic lymphocytic leukemia. The CDR3 nucleotides read TGTGCCAGCAGTCCAGGACAGGGGGTTGGTGGAAACACCATATATTTT. Translated: CASSPGQGVGGNTIYF. The complete variable domain, with remaining parts taken from reference TRBV28 and TRBJ1-3, reads DVKVTQSSRYLVKRTGEKVFLECVQDMDHENMFWYRQDPGLGLRLIYFSYDVKMKEKGDIPEGYSVSREKKERFSLILESASTNQTSMYLCASSPGQGVGGNTIYFGEGSWLTVV.